Shown below are 7 T cell receptor beta chains from a single sample sequenced in a study of human T cells and chemical hapten exposure. TCRdb fed the RACE reads into MiXCR, producing one record per CDR3 protein. Of under 60,000 distinct CDR3 sequences in the sample, approximately 11% are singletons; the top ten hold approximately 1.8%. Time point described: patch test 1, 2 weeks after DPC sensitization. Sample treatment: therapeutic diphenylcyclopropenone sensitization with weekly scalp DPC. Whole blood, unfractionated, served as the material for total RNA extraction. The input for sequencing was whole blood, taken in connection with sensitization to the hapten diphenylcyclopropenone (DPC). Receptor source: a woman in her 40s with alopecia areata. Some clones in this sample may be carry-over from other donors' samples.

This clonotype was seen more than once but under ten times. This sequence joins TRBV20-1 and TRBJ2-3, with 8 bases matching TRBD2. This CDR3 has 15 residues. The V gene's germline CDR1 is DFQATT and CDR2 SNEGSKA (reference sequence). With V trimmed by 3 bases and J by 2 bases, 7 bases remained unmatched. CDR3 bases: TGCAGTGCTAGCGGACTAGCATGGATCACAGATACGCAGTATTTT. As protein: CSASGLAWITDTQYF.

The chain links TRBV10-3 to TRBJ1-5; the match to TRBD1 covers 11 bases. CDR1 ENHRY and CDR2 SYGVKD come from the germline V gene. Trimming at V came to 4 bases and at J to 6 bases, leaving 8 bases not matched to a gene. CDR3 length equals 16 residues. In DNA, the CDR3 is TGTGCCATCAGTGCCTCGGACAGGGGGCAGGTTCAGCCCCAGCATTTT. This encodes CAISASDRGQVQPQHF.

This sequence joins TRBV20-1 and TRBJ2-1, with a possible D match to TRBD2 (5 bases). This CDR3 comprises 11 residues. V was trimmed by 5 bases and J by 10 bases, leaving 12 bases between them. CDR1 and CDR2 (germline): DFQATT, SNEGSKA (reference sequence). The chain's CDR3 is CSASRGWEQFF. The CDR3 bases are TGCAGTGCTTCCCGGGGATGGGAGCAGTTCTTC.

In its sample, this clonotype was seen a few times. The chain is built from TRBV9 and TRBJ2-1, with D hard to call. Germline-derived CDR1 and CDR2 are SGDLS and YYNGEE. The CDR3 consists of 13 residues. V lost 3 bases and J 0 bases, leaving 4 bases between the germline ends. This chain's CDR3 is CASSGSSYNEQFF. CDR3 DNA sequence: TGTGCCAGCAGCGGGAGCTCCTACAATGAGCAGTTCTTC.

The chain couples TRBV21-1 to TRBJ2-6; TRBD1 is the table's D call and was not checked against the DNA. TRBV21-1 corresponds to a pseudogene. The CDR3 loop spans 14 amino acids. CDR3 sequence: CASSNRALANVLTF. The CDR3 DNA is TGTGCCAGCAGCAACCGGGCGCTGGCCAACGTCCTGACTTTC.

The sample holds many counts of this clonotype. The V call is TRBV18, the J call TRBJ1-2; TRBD1 matches at 8 bases. CDR3 length: 15 amino acids. Germline V gene lookup returns CDR1 KGHSH and CDR2 LQKENI. With V trimmed by 3 bases and J by 5 bases, 8 bases remained unmatched. CDR3 region: CASSPVDREGYGYTF. The CDR3 nucleotides are TGTGCCAGCTCACCTGTGGACAGGGAGGGATATGGCTACACCTTC.

This clonotype was detected once. The V and J genes are TRBV11-2 and TRBJ2-1; D is ambiguous. Germline lookup yields CDR1 SGHAT and CDR2 FQNNGV. The CDR3 length is 12 residues. V lost 2 bases, J lost 12 bases, and 11 bases lay in between. The CDR3 bases are TGTGCCAGCAGCTTATTAATGGGTGTGCAGTTCTTC. This gives the protein CASSLLMGVQFF.